This T cell receptor (beta chain) derives from a study of blood T cell repertoires in COVID-19. This clone was counted a few times. Data came from immunoSEQ multiplex PCR; TCRdb stores just in-frame clones and leaves some out. The sample gives 200,000 to 250,000 clones, around 86% of which show up once; about 8.9% is in the top ten. Trimming pared 5 bases from V and 3 bases from J, leaving 4 bases between. Germline V CDR1 and CDR2: SGHTA, FQGNSA. This CDR3 has 12 residues. Clinical histories supplied by participants themselves formed the basis of cohort assignment. This receptor was identified in a woman aged 50 to 60 with acute COVID-19. The chain uses TRBV7-2 and TRBJ2-2; unclear D gene. Source material: PBMCs or T cells enriched from blood (not recorded which). In DNA form, the CDR3 reads TGTGCCAGCAGCCTATACACCGGGGAGCTGTTTTTT. Residues: CASSLYTGELFF. The variable domain in full, with the rest retrieved from reference TRBV7-2 and TRBJ2-2, is GAGVSQSPSNKVTEKGKDVELRCDPISGHTALYWYRQSLGQGLEFLIYFQGNSAPDKSGLPSDRFSAERTGGSVSTLTIQRTQQEDSAVYLCASSLYTGELFFGEGSRLTVL.